The next 18 T cell receptor beta chains were all read from a single sample in a study of early T cells in non-severe SARS-CoV-2 infection (dated by TCRdb to the early 2020s). Library generation was performed with 5' RACE. Sequencing used a NextSeq 500. TCRdb reworked the public reads: Q25 trimming with fastp, MiXCR clone assembly, productive beta chains retained. CDR3 protein sequences are deduplicated, and each keeps its most common genes and DNA. This sample lists about 49,000 distinct CDR3 sequences; 12% were detected once. The top ten constitute 9.1% of the sample. The sample consisted of whole blood. These receptor sequences come from an adult who was a healthcare worker with PCR-confirmed SARS-CoV-2 infection or an uninfected control (not recorded which).

A few counts support this clonotype. The CDR3 DNA reads TGTGCCAGCAGCTTAGGGGGGGTCCTTTCCAGAGTGGCCAAAAACATTCAGTACTTC. Its protein is CASSLGGVLSRVAKNIQYF. The genes are TRBV11-2 and TRBJ2-4; tentatively, D is TRBD2 (6 bases). V lost 1 base and J 1 base, leaving 20 bases between the germline ends. The CDR3 has 19 residues. Germline CDR1 SGHAT, CDR2 FQNNGV.

This clonotype is medium-sized within its sample. This chain uses TRBV7-2 with TRBJ2-5; 7 positions agree with TRBD2. Trimming took 0 bases from V and 5 from J; bases not matched to a gene: 0. The CDR3 extends over 13 amino acids. Germline CDR1 and CDR2: SGHTA and FQGNSA. The CDR3 is CASSLAGGETQYF. CDR3 in DNA: TGTGCCAGCAGCTTAGCGGGGGGGGAGACCCAGTACTTC.

This clonotype was counted at least ten times. V is TRBV5-1 and J is TRBJ2-7, with D uncertain. The germline gives CDR1 SGHRS, CDR2 YFSETQ. This CDR3 has 11 amino acids. Trimming stripped 0 bases from V and 4 bases from J, with 2 bases between. This chain's CDR3 is CASSLDYEQYF. As DNA, the CDR3 is TGCGCCAGCAGCTTGGATTACGAGCAGTACTTC.

This clonotype was seen at least ten times. The chain has TRBV29-1 and TRBJ1-2; D not resolved. Trimming took off 6 bases at V and 5 bases at J, with 16 bases between the two ends. Looked up from germline, CDR1 is SQVTM and CDR2 is ANQGSEA. The CDR3 runs 13 residues. CDR3 sequence (DNA): TGCAGCGTCGAACTCCCGAACGGGTATGGCTACACCTTC. Its translation is CSVELPNGYGYTF.

This sequence joins TRBV3-1 and TRBJ2-2; D not certain. This CDR3 has 12 residues. The V end was cut by 3 bases, the J end by 6 bases, with 5 bases between. Germline CDR1 LGHDT, CDR2 YNNKEL (reference sequence). CDR3 region: CASSQWAGELFF. CDR3 bases: TGTGCCAGCAGCCAGTGGGCCGGGGAGCTGTTTTTT.

This chain links TRBV3-2 with TRBJ2-1; TRBD2, the table's D call, lacks a check against the DNA. TRBV3-2 is a documented pseudogene. The CDR3 extends over 17 amino acids. CDR3 in amino acids: CASRPWGGGKLYNEQFF. The CDR3 bases are TGTGCCAGCAGGCCATGGGGTGGCGGGAAACTCTACAATGAGCAGTTCTTC.

Comment on this clonotype: The germline gene is not matched at one end of the junction; a read error may be the cause. The genes are TRBV10-3 and TRBJ2-5; D call uncertain. CDR1 ENHRY and CDR2 SYGVKD come from the germline V gene. This CDR3 is built from 14 residues. The CDR3 reads CAISESGAQETQYF. CDR3 DNA sequence: TGTGCCATCAGTGAGTCAGGAGCTCAAGAAACCCAGTACTTC.

The V call is TRBV6-2 or TRBV6-3, the J call TRBJ2-7; D gene uncertain. Looked up from germline, CDR1 is MNHEY and CDR2 is SVGEGT. V lost 5 bases to trimming and J lost 7 bases, with 18 bases between them. The CDR3 consists of 14 residues. This CDR3 reads CASSTDNVLIEQYF. The CDR3 region has the DNA TGTGCCAGCAGTACCGACAATGTCCTTATTGAGCAGTACTTC.

The sample holds a few counts of this clonotype. The chain combines TRBV24-1 with TRBJ2-2; D remains unclear. Germline V gene data show CDR1 as KGHDR and CDR2 as SFDVKD. CDR3 size: 13 residues. V dropped 0 bases and J dropped 7 bases, with 5 bases sitting between them. The CDR3 region has the DNA TGTGCCACCAGTGATTTGGCAAGCGGGGAGCTGTTTTTT. Translating it yields CATSDLASGELFF.

At least ten counts were recorded for this clonotype. This rearrangement joins TRBV7-2 to TRBJ2-3; TRBD1 agrees at 7 bases. The V gene end was trimmed by 5 bases and the J gene end by 5 bases; junction bases not matched to a gene: 13. Germline V gene data show CDR1 as SGHTA and CDR2 as FQGNSA. This CDR3 has 16 residues. This CDR3 reads CASSPSEGGWEDTQYF. CDR3 nucleotide sequence: TGTGCCAGCAGCCCGTCGGAAGGGGGCTGGGAAGATACGCAGTATTTT.

This clonotype has just a few counts. The genes are TRBV14 and TRBJ1-1; D not resolved. With 1 base removed from V and 9 bases from J, the gap between germline ends came to 12 bases. The CDR3 sequence is 13 residues long. In germline, CDR1 is SGHDN, CDR2 FVKESK. CDR3 region: CASSQVFNPQAFF. The CDR3 DNA reads TGTGCCAGCAGCCAAGTCTTCAACCCGCAAGCTTTCTTT.

This clonotype was recorded at least ten times. The chain uses TRBV18 and TRBJ2-7; 11 bases agree with TRBD2. The CDR3 spans 14 residues. CDR1 is KGHSH, CDR2 LQKENI, per germline. V was clipped by 6 bases and J by 6 bases; unmatched bases: 7. The CDR3, as DNA: TGTGCCAGCTCCCCCGGCGGGACTAGCGGCGAGCAGTACTTC. It yields the protein CASSPGGTSGEQYF.

The chain has TRBV6-5 and TRBJ2-7; D is possibly TRBD1 or TRBD2 (5 bases each). The germline CDR1 and CDR2 sequences are MNHEY and SVGAGI. The CDR3 is 17 amino acids. V lost 0 bases and J lost 4, with 19 bases in between. CDR3 sequence: CASSYSGATNKGYEQYF. CDR3 coding DNA: TGTGCCAGCAGTTACTCGGGAGCGACAAATAAGGGGTACGAGCAGTACTTC.

There are a few counts of this clonotype. The rearrangement joins TRBV4-2 to TRBJ2-1; 10 bases align to TRBD2. V shed 5 bases, J shed 7 bases, and the junction held 11 bases outside the gene matches. The CDR3 is 16 residues long. In germline, CDR1 is LGHNA, CDR2 YNFKEQ. CDR3: CASSSGGAGGLNEQFF. CDR3 nucleotide sequence: TGTGCCAGCAGCTCTGGGGGAGCGGGGGGGCTAAATGAGCAGTTCTTC.

In this sample, this clonotype turned up many times. The rearrangement joins TRBV5-1 to TRBJ1-1, with a weak D call TRBD1 (6 bases). Trimming took 3 bases from V and 1 from J, leaving 19 bases between them. The CDR3 loop spans 17 amino acids. CDR1 and CDR2 from the germline V gene are SGHRS and YFSETQ. For the CDR3, the DNA is TGCGCCAGCAGCTCCCCACTAAGACAGGATAAGAACACTGAAGCTTTCTTT. This sequence encodes CASSSPLRQDKNTEAFF.

The chain combines TRBV19 with TRBJ2-7; D ambiguous. V lost 3 bases and J lost 0, with 12 bases in between. This CDR3 has 15 residues. Germline values: CDR1 LNHDA, CDR2 SQIVND (reference sequence). The CDR3 region has the DNA TGTGCCAGTAGTATGTACAGCCAAAGCTCCTACGAGCAGTACTTC. This codes for CASSMYSQSSYEQYF.

This clonotype was counted ten times or more. V and J are TRBV14 and TRBJ2-1, with 8 positions matching TRBD1. Germline CDR1 is SGHDN and CDR2 is FVKESK. CDR3 length: 16 residues. V was pared by 4 bases and J by 10 bases, with 15 bases of the junction left unmatched. CDR3 loop: CASSPLSILGQGEQFF. Written as DNA, the CDR3 is TGTGCCAGCAGCCCGCTCTCTATCCTCGGACAGGGAGAGCAGTTCTTC.

V usage is TRBV29-1 and J usage is TRBJ2-3; 7 nucleotides line up with TRBD1. Germline V gives CDR1 SQVTM, CDR2 ANQGSEA. The CDR3 extends over 14 amino acids. The ends lost 2 bases at V and 0 bases at J; junction bases unmatched: 2. This CDR3 is CSVERGQSTDTQYF. The CDR3 DNA follows: TGCAGCGTTGAAAGGGGGCAGAGCACAGATACGCAGTATTTT.